This T cell receptor beta chain was documented in a study of tumor-infiltrating lymphocytes in primary liver carcinoma. Joint extraction of RNA and DNA used about 17-31 mg of bulk tissue that was unsorted. Donors underwent surgery for histopathologically diagnosed primary liver carcinoma. About this clonotype: Antigen specificity is unknown. One end of the junction varies from germline; a read error may be responsible.

Notes on the study in general: Only about 7-25% of top clones were detected in each of the five tumor regions. A significantly higher top-250-clone fraction was found in tumors than in blood (p = 0.039).

TCR beta cDNA was prepared out of roughly 0.5 ug total RNA by means of a constant-region primer. Libraries covering TCR beta were generated through three nested multiplex PCR rounds (using a slightly modified ARM-PCR). TCRdb re-analysed the multiplex PCR reads in MiXCR, keeping a single row per CDR3 protein. The sample shows tens of thousands of distinct CDR3 sequences, approximately 71% of them seen only once. The TCR sequence derives from a woman under 40 with primary liver carcinoma and hepatitis B virus infection. Source material: liver tumor tissue from sampling region 5. Described subset: tumor region T5, tumor centre.

The CDR3 nucleotides are TGTGTCAGCACCACTTATGGGCGGGCCTCCTACAATGAGCAGTTCTTC. Its protein product is CVSTTYGRASYNEQFF. The V call is TRBV6-2 or TRBV6-3, the J call TRBJ2-1, with a tentative D call TRBD2 (5 bases). This CDR3 has 16 amino acids. In germline, CDR1 is MNHEY, CDR2 SVGEGT.